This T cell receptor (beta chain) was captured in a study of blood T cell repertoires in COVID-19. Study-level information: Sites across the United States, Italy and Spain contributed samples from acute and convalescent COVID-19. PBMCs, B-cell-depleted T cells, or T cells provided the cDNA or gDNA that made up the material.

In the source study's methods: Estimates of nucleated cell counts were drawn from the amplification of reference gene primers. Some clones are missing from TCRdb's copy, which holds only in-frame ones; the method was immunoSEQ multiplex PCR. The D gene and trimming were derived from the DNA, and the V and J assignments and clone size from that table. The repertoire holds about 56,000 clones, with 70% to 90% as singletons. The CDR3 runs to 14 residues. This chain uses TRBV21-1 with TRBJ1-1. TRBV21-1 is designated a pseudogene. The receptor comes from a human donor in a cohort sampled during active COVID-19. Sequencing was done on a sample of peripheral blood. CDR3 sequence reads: CASTTGLPGAEAFF. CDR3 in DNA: TGTGCCAGCACTACGGGGTTACCGGGCGCTGAAGCTTTCTTT.